The rows below give T cell receptor beta chains drawn from one sample of a study of a mutant IDH1 vaccine in newly diagnosed glioma. The repertoire was sequenced with immunoSEQ multiplex PCR; TCRdb's copy has only in-frame clones and lacks some. The table has 85,000 to 100,000 clones, around four fifths seen once. The source material was PBMCs, sampled from a glioma patient treated with radiotherapy, temozolomide or both. The receptors derive from a man in his forties with glioma. The CDR3 runs from the conserved cysteine through the conserved F or W. D genes are given only for firm matches.

TRBV6-5	TRBJ2-5	.	CASISRGETQYF	TGTGCCAGCATCTCTCGCGGGGAGACCCAGTACTTC
TRBV25-1	TRBJ2-1	.	CASSGWGARVGEQFF	TGTGCCAGCAGTGGCTGGGGGGCGCGGGTTGGTGAGCAGTTCTTC
TRBV19	TRBJ2-1	TRBD2	CASSRGLGSYNEQFF	TGTGCCAGTAGTCGGGGACTAGGAAGCTACAATGAGCAGTTCTTC
TRBV5-4	TRBJ1-1	.	CASSFGQGYTEAFF	TGTGCCAGCAGCTTCGGGCAGGGCTACACTGAAGCTTTCTTT
TRBV19	TRBJ2-7	TRBD1	CASSILAGQGKQYF	TGTGCCAGTAGTATACTCGCGGGACAGGGAAAGCAGTACTTC
TRBV7-8	TRBJ1-5	.	CASSPLLTDQPQHF	TGTGCCAGCAGCCCGCTACTGACCGATCAGCCCCAGCATTTT
TRBV9	TRBJ2-5	.	CASSVDRGRETQYF	TGTGCCAGCAGCGTAGATCGGGGGCGAGAGACCCAGTACTTC
TRBV15	TRBJ2-1	TRBD1	CATSRLPGQASHEQFF	TGTGCCACCAGCAGATTGCCGGGACAGGCTTCACATGAGCAGTTCTTC
TRBV6-5	TRBJ2-5	TRBD2	CASSSTSGAQETQYF	TGTGCCAGCAGTTCGACTAGCGGGGCACAAGAGACCCAGTACTTC
TRBV9	TRBJ1-6	.	CASSVEQAISDNSPLHF	TGTGCCAGCAGCGTAGAACAGGCCATTTCGGATAATTCACCCCTCCACTTT